This T cell receptor beta chain came from a study of Ad26.COV2.S vaccination and SARS-CoV-2 variants. Study-wide context: Of the COV1001 trial arms, the Ad26.COV2.S arm included the donor.

Treatment reported: around 19 received Ad26.COV2.S at low or high dose, single or two shots; 5 received placebo; per-sample allocation not given. Specimens were obtained on day 63 following the first vaccine or placebo injection. The CDR3 runs to 16 residues. In germline, CDR1 is SGHRS, CDR2 YFSETQ. With 0 bases removed from V and 0 bases from J, the gap between germline ends came to 12 bases. Sequencing was performed with immunoSEQ multiplex PCR; in TCRdb, only in-frame clones are kept and a portion is missing. The table shows 400,000 to 500,000 clones, with about 91% occurring only once. The clonotype comes from a person between 18 and 65 years old who received the Ad26.COV2.S COVID-19 vaccine or a placebo. Sample: peripheral blood, taken in a trial of Ad26.COV2.S vaccine versus placebo. The rearrangement uses TRBV5-1 and TRBJ1-2; D is unresolved. This CDR3 reads CASSLDPQPSNYGYTF. CDR3 bases: TGCGCCAGCAGCTTGGATCCACAACCGTCTAACTATGGCTACACCTTC.